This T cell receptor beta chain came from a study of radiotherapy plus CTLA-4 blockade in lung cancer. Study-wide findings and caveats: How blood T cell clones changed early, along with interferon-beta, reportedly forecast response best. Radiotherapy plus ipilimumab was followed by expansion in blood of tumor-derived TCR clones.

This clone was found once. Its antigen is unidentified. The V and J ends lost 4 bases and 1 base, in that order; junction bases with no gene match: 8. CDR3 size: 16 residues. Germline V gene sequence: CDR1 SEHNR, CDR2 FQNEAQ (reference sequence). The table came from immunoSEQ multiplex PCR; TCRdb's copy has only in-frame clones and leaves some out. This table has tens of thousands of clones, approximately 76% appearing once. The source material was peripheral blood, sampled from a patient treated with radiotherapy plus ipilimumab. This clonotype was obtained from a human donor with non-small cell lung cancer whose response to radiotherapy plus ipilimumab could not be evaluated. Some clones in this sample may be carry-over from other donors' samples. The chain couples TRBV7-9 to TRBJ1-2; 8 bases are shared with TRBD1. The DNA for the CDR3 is TGTGCCAGCAGCTCTCCCCGACAGGGGAATAACTATGGCTACACCTTC. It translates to CASSSPRQGNNYGYTF.